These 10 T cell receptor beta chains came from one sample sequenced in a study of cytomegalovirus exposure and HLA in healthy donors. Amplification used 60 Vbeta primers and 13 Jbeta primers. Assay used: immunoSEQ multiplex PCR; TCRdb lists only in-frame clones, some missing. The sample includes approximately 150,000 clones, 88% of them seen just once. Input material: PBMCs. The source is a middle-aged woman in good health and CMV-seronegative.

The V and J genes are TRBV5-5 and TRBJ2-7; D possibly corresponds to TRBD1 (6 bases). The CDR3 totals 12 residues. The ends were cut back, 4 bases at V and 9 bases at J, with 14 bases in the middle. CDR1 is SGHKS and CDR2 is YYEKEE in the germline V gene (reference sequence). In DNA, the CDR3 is TGTGCCAGCAGCCTTACGGGACAAATGCAGTACTTC. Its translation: CASSLTGQMQYF.

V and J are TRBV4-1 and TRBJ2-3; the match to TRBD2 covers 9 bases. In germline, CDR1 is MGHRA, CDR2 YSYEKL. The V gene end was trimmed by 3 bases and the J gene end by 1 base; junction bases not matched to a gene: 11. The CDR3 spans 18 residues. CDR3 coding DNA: TGCGCCAGCAGCCATCACTCTCCTAGCGGGATTCGCACAGATACGCAGTATTTT. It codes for CASSHHSPSGIRTDTQYF.

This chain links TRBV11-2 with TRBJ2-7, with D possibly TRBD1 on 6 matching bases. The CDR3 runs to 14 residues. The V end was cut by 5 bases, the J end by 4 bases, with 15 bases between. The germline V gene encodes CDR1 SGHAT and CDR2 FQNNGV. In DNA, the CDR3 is TGTGCCAGCAGCCCCTTTGGGGGCTCTTACGAGCAGTACTTC. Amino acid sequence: CASSPFGGSYEQYF.

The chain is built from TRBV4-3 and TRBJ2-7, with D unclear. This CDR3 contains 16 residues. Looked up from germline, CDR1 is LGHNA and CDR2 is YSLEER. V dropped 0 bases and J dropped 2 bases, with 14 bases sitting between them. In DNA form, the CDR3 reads TGCGCCAGCAGCCAAGAAGGCGACACCGATCCCTACGAGCAGTACTTC. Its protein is CASSQEGDTDPYEQYF.

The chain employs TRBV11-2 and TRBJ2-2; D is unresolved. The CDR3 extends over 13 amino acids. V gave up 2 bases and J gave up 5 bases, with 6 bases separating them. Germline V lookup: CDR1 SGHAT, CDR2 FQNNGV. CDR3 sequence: CASSLLRTGELFF. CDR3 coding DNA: TGTGCCAGCAGCTTATTGAGGACCGGGGAGCTGTTTTTT.

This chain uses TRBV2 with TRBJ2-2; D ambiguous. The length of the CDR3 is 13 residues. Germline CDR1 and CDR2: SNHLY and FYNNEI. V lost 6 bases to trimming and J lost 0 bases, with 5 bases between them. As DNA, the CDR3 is TGTGCCAGCAGCCTCCCGAACACCGGGGAGCTGTTTTTT. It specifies CASSLPNTGELFF.

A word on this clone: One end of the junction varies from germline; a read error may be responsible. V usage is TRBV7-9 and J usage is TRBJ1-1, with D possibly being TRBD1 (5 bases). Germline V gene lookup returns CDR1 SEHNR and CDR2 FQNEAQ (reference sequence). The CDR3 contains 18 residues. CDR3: CSSSTPRAGGRLNTEAFF. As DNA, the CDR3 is TGTTCCAGCAGTACCCCCCGGGCGGGGGGGAGGTTGAACACTGAAGCTTTCTTT.

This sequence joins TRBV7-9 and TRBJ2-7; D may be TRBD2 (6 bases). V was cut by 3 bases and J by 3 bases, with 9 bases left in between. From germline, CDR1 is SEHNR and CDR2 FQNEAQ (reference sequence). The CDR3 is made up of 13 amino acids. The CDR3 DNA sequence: TGTGCCAGCAGCTTTACGGGAGACTACGAGCAGTACTTC. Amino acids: CASSFTGDYEQYF.

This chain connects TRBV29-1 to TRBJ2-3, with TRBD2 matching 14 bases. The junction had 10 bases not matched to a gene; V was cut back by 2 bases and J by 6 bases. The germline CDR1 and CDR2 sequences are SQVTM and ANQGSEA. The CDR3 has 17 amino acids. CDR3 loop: CSVENWGLAGVTDTQYF. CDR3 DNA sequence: TGCAGCGTTGAAAACTGGGGACTAGCGGGAGTTACCGATACGCAGTATTTT.

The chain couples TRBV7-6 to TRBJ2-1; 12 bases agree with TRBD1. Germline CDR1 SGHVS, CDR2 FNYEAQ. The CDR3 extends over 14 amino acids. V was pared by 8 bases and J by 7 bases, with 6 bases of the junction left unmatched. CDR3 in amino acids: CASGRDRGPNEQFF. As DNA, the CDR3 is TGTGCCAGCGGTAGGGACAGGGGGCCTAATGAGCAGTTCTTC.